Reported below is one TCR beta chain. Its target is unknown. Via MiXCR, TCRdb re-called the 5' RACE reads, giving one row per CDR3 protein. The data show around 430,000 distinct CDR3 sequences, 17% seen once. The sample is drawn from a study of CD8 T cells in ankylosing spondylitis. J was trimmed by 5 bases and V by 6 bases; bases with no gene match: 7. There are 14 residues in the CDR3. Study-level findings and limits: Prior work had noted some motif variants in reactive arthritis blood and synovial fluid. Peripheral blood held disease-linked clones only at relatively low frequency, and these were CD8+. Seemingly characteristic of ankylosing spondylitis blood was a TCR beta motif consisting of 7 or 8 highly homologous variants.

Sequenced: blood, either unsorted or a sorted T cell fraction (not recorded which). The rearrangement joins TRBV12-3 or TRBV12-4 to TRBJ2-3; 8 bases are a match to TRBD1. The TCR was taken from a male donor with ankylosing spondylitis. This CDR3 reads CASREGQVLDTQYF. CDR3 nucleotide sequence: TGTGCCAGCAGAGAGGGACAGGTTTTAGATACGCAGTATTTT.